The subject of this entry is one T cell receptor (beta chain). The antigen is unknown. This entry is derived from a study of Ad26.COV2.S vaccination and SARS-CoV-2 variants. Study information: Donor allocation was to the COV1001 Ad26.COV2.S trial arm. Doses of Ad26.COV2.S were injected into muscle once or twice, 56 days apart. Study outcomes and limitations: Overall T cell responses may have been underestimated by the analyses of TCR breadth and depth. Those who received the vaccine showed greater spike-specific TCR breadth than those given placebo.

Method: immunoSEQ multiplex PCR; TCRdb's copy keeps in-frame clones and lacks some. This sample has 250,000 to 300,000 clones, with around 87% found just once. The treatment was: about 20 received Ad26.COV2.S at low or high dose, single or two shots; roughly five received placebo; per-sample allocation not given. Sample collection was performed on day 63 after the first vaccine or placebo injection. In germline, CDR1 is SNHLY, CDR2 FYNNEI. This CDR3 is built from 13 residues. Trimming took off 5 bases at V and 6 bases at J, with 13 bases between the two ends. This material consisted of peripheral blood, taken in a trial of Ad26.COV2.S vaccine versus placebo. This sequence joins TRBV2 and TRBJ2-5; D might be TRBD2 (5 bases). This clonotype was sampled from a person between 18 and 60 years old who received the Ad26.COV2.S COVID-19 vaccine or a placebo. CDR3 sequence reads: CASSPGSRKTQYF. The CDR3 DNA is TGTGCCAGCAGTCCGGGGTCGAGGAAGACCCAGTACTTC.